These T cell receptor beta chains were read from a single sample in a study of blood T cell repertoires in COVID-19. The data were produced by immunoSEQ multiplex PCR, yet TCRdb's version contains in-frame clones alone and is incomplete. The sample lists under 300,000 clones, roughly nine tenths occurring once. The sample comprised peripheral blood. The receptors originated from a man aged 60 to 69 with acute or convalescent COVID-19. The CDR3 runs from the conserved cysteine through the conserved F or W. A D gene is named only where the DNA matches it firmly. Rows may omit the clone size; those that give it use once, few, many or a size class.

CDR3 protein,CDR3 DNA,J gene,clone size,CDR3 length,V gene,D gene
CASSLREGLFSYNEQFF,TGTGCCAGCAGCTTACGGGAGGGCCTTTTCTCCTACAATGAGCAGTTCTTC,TRBJ2-1,NA,17,TRBV5-6,TRBD2
CASSLASRYTDTQYF,TGCGCCAGCAGCTTGGCCTCCAGGTACACAGATACGCAGTATTTT,TRBJ2-3,NA,15,TRBV5-1,NA
CAWSFPPPGTTNEKLFF,TGTGCCTGGAGTTTCCCACCCCCGGGAACAACTAATGAAAAACTGTTTTTT,TRBJ1-4,NA,17,TRBV30,NA
CASSLLGTRYNEQFF,TGTGCCAGCAGTTTACTTGGGACTCGTTACAATGAGCAGTTCTTC,TRBJ2-1,NA,15,TRBV27,NA
CASRFTPGLGAGYTF,TGTGCCAGCAGATTTACCCCGGGCCTGGGGGCTGGCTACACCTTC,TRBJ1-2,NA,15,TRBV28,NA
CASSLTGTGGTEAFF,TGTGCCAGCAGTTTAACCGGGACAGGGGGCACTGAAGCTTTCTTT,TRBJ1-1,NA,15,TRBV28,TRBD1
CASRRDTEKAFF,TGTGCCAGCAGGAGGGATACAGAGAAAGCTTTCTTT,TRBJ1-1,NA,12,TRBV6-5,NA
CASSQAVGGPYEQYF,TGCGCCAGCAGCCAAGCGGTAGGGGGCCCCTACGAGCAGTACTTC,TRBJ2-7,NA,15,TRBV4-3,TRBD1
CASSLAPGLAGRGANNEQFF,TGTGCCAGCAGCTTAGCGCCGGGACTAGCGGGACGCGGGGCAAACAATGAGCAGTTCTTC,TRBJ2-1,NA,20,TRBV7-8,TRBD2
CASSYALAGEEETQYF,TGTGCCAGCAGTTACGCTCTAGCGGGAGAGGAGGAGACCCAGTACTTC,TRBJ2-5,NA,16,TRBV6-6,TRBD2
CASSFGKQLYNEQFF,TGTGCCAGCAGCTTCGGTAAACAGTTATACAATGAGCAGTTCTTC,TRBJ2-1,few,15,TRBV7-2,NA
CASSLSSAGQETQYF,TGTGCCAGCAGCTTGTCGTCGGCAGGGCAAGAGACCCAGTACTTC,TRBJ2-5,NA,15,TRBV5-5,NA
CASSIEAFYNEQFF,TGTGCCAGTAGTATAGAAGCTTTCTACAATGAGCAGTTCTTC,TRBJ2-1,NA,14,TRBV19,NA
CAWTRTSGGQPQHF,TGTGCCTGGACGCGGACTAGTGGCGGTCAGCCCCAGCATTTT,TRBJ1-5,NA,14,TRBV30,NA
CASSLGGPDSTDTQYF,TGTGCCAGCAGTTTAGGAGGACCGGATAGCACAGATACGCAGTATTTT,TRBJ2-3,NA,16,TRBV27,NA
CAWSGTGGWGNQPQHF,TGTGCCTGGAGTGGAACAGGGGGATGGGGCAATCAGCCCCAGCATTTT,TRBJ1-5,NA,16,TRBV30,TRBD1
CASSLGQGEMETQYF,TGTGCCAGTAGCTTGGGACAGGGAGAAATGGAGACCCAGTACTTC,TRBJ2-5,NA,15,TRBV19,TRBD1
CSVTGTGGNQPQHF,TGCAGCGTTACCGGGACAGGGGGCAATCAGCCCCAGCATTTT,TRBJ1-5,few,14,TRBV29-1,TRBD1
CASSYVRLENTEAFF,TGTGCCAGCAGTTACGTCCGACTGGAGAACACTGAAGCTTTCTTT,TRBJ1-1,few,15,TRBV6-5,NA
CATSDLGQNNEQFF,TGTGCCACCAGTGATTTGGGGCAGAACAATGAGCAGTTCTTC,TRBJ2-1,NA,14,TRBV24-1,NA
CASSAGTGAPQFF,TGTGCCAGCAGCGCGGGGACAGGGGCACCTCAGTTCTTC,TRBJ2-1,NA,13,TRBV9,TRBD1
CTTVAGATFGNTIYF,TGCACCACCGTCGCGGGGGCAACTTTCGGAAACACCATATATTTT,TRBJ1-3,NA,15,TRBV1,NA
CASSLDGTSAYEQYF,TGCGCCAGCAGCTTGGACGGGACTAGTGCCTACGAGCAGTACTTC,TRBJ2-7,NA,15,TRBV5-1,TRBD2
CASSLTSGSTDTQYF,TGTGCCAGCAGCCTCACTAGCGGTAGCACAGATACGCAGTATTTT,TRBJ2-3,NA,15,TRBV7-2,TRBD2
CASSLGQGAEAFF,TGTGCCAGCTCACTCGGACAGGGGGCTGAAGCTTTCTTT,TRBJ1-1,NA,13,TRBV18,TRBD1
CAISRDRARSNQPQHF,TGTGCCATCAGCCGGGACAGGGCAAGGAGCAATCAGCCCCAGCATTTT,TRBJ1-5,NA,16,TRBV10-3,TRBD1
CASSTTSATSYEQYF,TGCGCCAGCAGCACCACTAGCGCGACCTCCTACGAGCAGTACTTC,TRBJ2-7,NA,15,TRBV5-1,TRBD2
CASSLSGGVRRITEAFF,TGTGCCAGCAGTTTATCAGGGGGCGTAAGGAGAATCACTGAAGCTTTCTTT,TRBJ1-1,NA,17,TRBV27,TRBD1